These 30 T cell receptor beta chains share one sample of origin, sequenced in a study of cytomegalovirus exposure and HLA in healthy donors. The PCR had 60 Vbeta and 13 Jbeta primers. Sequencing was performed with immunoSEQ multiplex PCR; in TCRdb, only in-frame clones are kept and a portion is missing. The sample holds around 150,000 clones, roughly 83% seen once. The source material was PBMCs. The origin of the receptors is a woman between 18 and 29 years old in good health and CMV-seronegative.

The chain joins TRBV4-2 to TRBJ1-4; tentatively, D is TRBD1 (5 bases). V was cut by 3 bases and J by 1 base, with 15 bases left in between. Germline V gene sequence: CDR1 LGHNA, CDR2 YNFKEQ. The CDR3 contains 17 residues. The CDR3 DNA is TGTGCCAGCAGCCAGGGGGGGTCATGGTTAACTAATGAAAAACTGTTTTTT. This gives the protein CASSQGGSWLTNEKLFF.

The chain uses TRBV25-1 and TRBJ1-2; D is unclear. CDR3 size: 15 residues. V lost 3 bases, J lost 5 bases, and 16 bases lay in between. Germline V gene data show CDR1 as MGHDK and CDR2 as SYGVNS. CDR3 sequence reads: CASSEPNPGAYGYTF. CDR3 in DNA: TGTGCCAGCAGTGAGCCTAATCCGGGTGCTTATGGCTACACCTTC.

This chain links TRBV28 with TRBJ2-1; a possible D gene is TRBD2 (7 bases). Trimming took 6 bases from V and 2 from J, leaving 14 bases between them. This CDR3 comprises 15 residues. Germline V gene data show CDR1 as MDHEN and CDR2 as SYDVKM. CDR3 region: CASSRGRGPYNEQFF. The DNA of the CDR3 is TGTGCCAGCAGCCGCGGGCGGGGGCCCTACAATGAGCAGTTCTTC.

The chain has TRBV6-1 and TRBJ1-1; maybe TRBD1 (6 bases). CDR1 is MNHNS, CDR2 SASEGT, per germline. Trimming took off 8 bases at V and 10 bases at J, with 20 bases between the two ends. The CDR3 is made up of 13 amino acids. This CDR3 is CASGRGGAGGAFF. The CDR3 DNA reads as TGTGCCAGCGGAAGGGGGGGCGCCGGTGGAGCTTTCTTT.

This chain links TRBV7-8 with TRBJ2-2; TRBD1 matches at 7 bases. The CDR3 is 13 residues long. The J segment lost 5 bases and the V segment lost 5 bases, leaving 2 bases of the junction unmatched. The germline V gene encodes CDR1 SGHVS and CDR2 FQNEAQ. CDR3 loop: CASSPDRTGELFF. The CDR3 region has the DNA TGTGCCAGCAGCCCGGACAGGACCGGGGAGCTGTTTTTT.

This clone was seen a few times. The chain uses TRBV9 and TRBJ1-1; D not resolved. The CDR3 runs 13 residues. V was cut by 6 bases and J by 3 bases, with 12 bases left in between. Germline values: CDR1 SGDLS, CDR2 YYNGEE. CDR3 protein: CASKEIQHTEAFF. CDR3 nucleotide sequence: TGTGCCAGCAAGGAAATACAGCACACTGAAGCTTTCTTT.

The CDR3: CSGGQALNTEAFF. The DNA for the CDR3 is TGCAGCGGGGGACAGGCTTTGAACACTGAAGCTTTCTTT. The chain has TRBV29-1 and TRBJ1-1; 8 positions agree with TRBD1. There are 13 residues in the CDR3. The V gene end was trimmed by 7 bases and the J gene end by 0 bases; junction bases not matched to a gene: 4. CDR1 and CDR2 from the germline V gene are SQVTM and ANQGSEA.

The chain carries TRBV27 and TRBJ2-7, with 7 bases lining up with TRBD1. CDR1 MNHEY and CDR2 SMNVEV come from the germline V gene (reference sequence). Trimming at V came to 7 bases and at J to 9 bases, leaving 12 bases not matched to a gene. The CDR3 covers 13 residues. The CDR3 here is CASTDRPHLAQYF. DNA of the CDR3: TGTGCCAGCACGGACAGGCCGCATTTGGCGCAGTACTTC.

The V call is TRBV5-1, the J call TRBJ2-2; maybe TRBD2 (6 bases). This CDR3 contains 15 residues. Per germline, CDR1 SGHRS and CDR2 YFSETQ. V lost 7 bases and J lost 3, with 16 bases in between. The CDR3 DNA sequence: TGCGCCAGCGGACCGATTTTAGCGGACACCGGGGAGCTGTTTTTT. This codes for CASGPILADTGELFF.

The J gene is TRBJ1-6, the V gene TRBV11-2; D might be TRBD1 (5 bases). The CDR3 has 17 amino acids. Germline CDR1 SGHAT, CDR2 FQNNGV. Trimming pared 5 bases from V and 0 bases from J, leaving 14 bases between. The CDR3 is CASSTTQGSSYNSPLHF. In DNA, the CDR3 is TGTGCCAGCAGCACCACCCAGGGTAGCTCCTATAATTCACCCCTCCACTTT.

This rearrangement joins TRBV5-7 to TRBJ1-1, with D possibly TRBD1 on 5 matching bases. TRBV5-7 falls under the ORF class, with uncertain function. V was cut by 6 bases and J by 5 bases, with 20 bases left in between. The CDR3 is 15 amino acids. The CDR3 region is CASNVMGGGRTEAFF. CDR3 coding DNA: TGTGCCAGCAACGTTATGGGGGGGGGTAGGACTGAAGCTTTCTTT.

V gene TRBV28 combines with J gene TRBJ1-3; perhaps TRBD1 as D (5 bases). The CDR3 is 17 amino acids. Germline V lookup: CDR1 MDHEN, CDR2 SYDVKM. V was pared by 3 bases and J by 0 bases, with 15 bases between. The CDR3 protein is CASSLRRGATSGNTIYF. CDR3 nucleotide sequence: TGTGCCAGCAGTTTGAGGAGGGGCGCTACCTCTGGAAACACCATATATTTT.

This clone has more than one count but fewer than ten. The chain is built from TRBV6-5 and TRBJ1-4; the D is unclear. CDR1 is MNHEY, CDR2 SVGAGI, per germline. This CDR3 region has 12 residues. V was clipped by 11 bases and J by 3 bases, with 10 bases between them. CDR3 in amino acids: CAGGMPNEKLFF. The CDR3 DNA reads TGTGCCGGAGGGATGCCTAATGAAAAACTGTTTTTT.

To note about this clone: An end of the junction does not agree with germline; a read error may underlie this. V is TRBV2 and J is TRBJ2-3; 15 nucleotides align to TRBD2. Germline V gene data show CDR1 as SNHLY and CDR2 as FYNNEI. This CDR3 region has 13 residues. The CDR3 spells CASTLGLAGGPVF. DNA of the CDR3: TGTGCCAGCACCCTTGGACTAGCGGGGGGGCCGGTTTTT. Variable domain in full (rest from reference TRBV2 and TRBJ2-3): EPEVTQTPSHQVTQMGQEVILRCVPISNHLYFYWYRQILGQKVEFLVSFYNNEISEKSEIFDDQFSVERPDGSNFTLKIRSTKLEDSAMYFCASTLGLAGGPVFGPGTRLTVL.

V gene TRBV2 combines with J gene TRBJ2-6; 9 positions match TRBD1. Trimming took 4 bases from V and 7 from J; bases not matched to a gene: 2. The CDR3 runs 14 residues. In germline, CDR1 is SNHLY, CDR2 FYNNEI. The CDR3 spells CASSATGGANVLTF. The CDR3 DNA follows: TGTGCCAGCAGTGCGACAGGGGGAGCCAACGTCCTGACTTTC.

About this clone itself: Other nucleotide sequences from this sample produce the same CDR3. This sequence joins TRBV27 and TRBJ1-5, with D possibly being TRBD1 (5 bases). The ends were cut back, 3 bases at V and 1 base at J, with 7 bases in the middle. The CDR3 totals 14 residues. Germline V gene sequence: CDR1 MNHEY, CDR2 SMNVEV (reference sequence). CDR3 in amino acids: CASSLRDSNQPQHF. CDR3 DNA sequence: TGTGCCAGCAGTTTGCGGGACAGCAATCAGCCCCAGCATTTT.

The rearrangement links TRBV2 to TRBJ2-7; the match to TRBD2 covers 9 bases. Germline values: CDR1 SNHLY, CDR2 FYNNEI. The CDR3 spans 14 residues. The V gene end was trimmed by 7 bases and the J gene end by 4 bases; junction bases not matched to a gene: 8. CDR3: CASMRGLAPYEQYF. CDR3 nucleotide sequence: TGTGCCAGCATGAGAGGACTAGCGCCTTACGAGCAGTACTTC.

The rearrangement joins TRBV19 to TRBJ2-3; 8 nucleotides agree with TRBD1. CDR3 length: 17 residues. Trimming at V came to 3 bases and at J to 8 bases, leaving 16 bases not matched to a gene. CDR1 is LNHDA and CDR2 is SQIVND in the germline V gene (reference sequence). The CDR3: CASSMGFRQGISGTQYF. CDR3 DNA: TGTGCCAGTAGTATGGGCTTTCGACAGGGGATTAGCGGTACGCAGTATTTT.

The CDR3 protein is CASSLTGVADTQYF. The CDR3 DNA is TGTGCCAGCAGCTTGACAGGGGTCGCAGATACGCAGTATTTT. This chain joins TRBV5-4 and TRBJ2-3; 7 bases match TRBD1. This CDR3 has 14 amino acids. The germline V gene encodes CDR1 SGHNT and CDR2 YYREEE (reference sequence). The J segment lost 4 bases and the V segment lost 1 base, leaving 3 bases of the junction unmatched.

The gene calls are TRBV5-5 and TRBJ2-7; TRBD2 might be the D (6 bases). Per the germline V gene, CDR1 is SGHKS and CDR2 is YYEKEE (reference sequence). The ends were cut back, 0 bases at V and 6 bases at J, with 16 bases in the middle. The CDR3 contains 15 residues. CDR3 region: CASSLEATRRSEQYF. CDR3 in DNA: TGTGCCAGCAGCTTGGAGGCGACTAGGCGGAGCGAGCAGTACTTC.

The CDR3 loop reads CASSLGTGAFGTF. The CDR3 DNA follows: TGTGCCAGCAGCCTCGGGACAGGGGCCTTCGGCACCTTC. The chain links TRBV6-6 to TRBJ1-2; TRBD1 aligns across 10 bases. Per germline, CDR1 MNHNY and CDR2 SVGAGI (reference sequence). J lost 13 bases, V lost 6 bases, and 11 bases had no gene match. The CDR3 runs to 13 residues.

This chain links TRBV6-5 with TRBJ1-1; no definite D call. The CDR3 runs to 13 residues. The germline CDR1 and CDR2 sequences are MNHEY and SVGAGI. V was shortened by 6 bases and J by 5 bases, with 13 bases between the two germline ends. The CDR3 sequence: CASSARGETEAFF. CDR3 nucleotide sequence: TGTGCCAGCAGCGCTCGGGGTGAAACTGAAGCTTTCTTT.

V and J are TRBV9 and TRBJ2-1; 7 bases match TRBD2. This CDR3 spans 16 amino acids. Germline CDR1 is SGDLS and CDR2 is YYNGEE. The trim removed 0 bases at V and 4 bases at J, leaving 7 bases unmatched. DNA of the CDR3: TGTGCCAGCAGCGTAGGGGGCGGGGGACGGTACAATGAGCAGTTCTTC. Translating it yields CASSVGGGGRYNEQFF.

This clone was picked up one time. CDR3 in DNA: TGTGCCAGCCTCTACAGGGTGGGCAATCAGCCCCAGCATTTT. Amino acid sequence: CASLYRVGNQPQHF. This chain joins TRBV19 and TRBJ1-5; tentatively, D is TRBD1 (6 bases). CDR1 is LNHDA, CDR2 SQIVND, per germline (reference sequence). The V gene lost 9 bases and the J gene lost 2 bases, with 14 bases spanning the gap. There are 14 residues in the CDR3.

This clone was seen a single time. The chain's CDR3 is CASSLAGSFSSYEQYF. CDR3 DNA: TGTGCCAGCAGCTTGGCCGGGTCCTTCAGCTCCTACGAGCAGTACTTC. This chain uses TRBV5-8 with TRBJ2-7; D remains unclear. CDR1 is SGHTS and CDR2 is YDEGEE in the germline V gene. The CDR3 extends over 16 amino acids. Trimming took off 0 bases at V and 0 bases at J, with 13 bases between the two ends.

Worth noting for this clone: Other DNA sequences in the same sample also yield this CDR3. The gene calls are TRBV19 and TRBJ2-2; 8 positions match TRBD1. The V gene end was trimmed by 4 bases and the J gene end by 4 bases; junction bases not matched to a gene: 2. The CDR3 covers 14 residues. The V gene's germline CDR1 is LNHDA and CDR2 SQIVND (reference sequence). The CDR3 DNA reads TGTGCCAGTAGTAACACAGGGGGCACCGGGGAGCTGTTTTTT. Protein sequence: CASSNTGGTGELFF.

This chain links TRBV7-9 with TRBJ2-7, with TRBD1 as a possible D gene (5 bases). V was shortened by 5 bases and J by 5 bases, with 13 bases between the two germline ends. CDR3 length: 13 residues. Germline V gene lookup returns CDR1 SEHNR and CDR2 FQNEAQ (reference sequence). The CDR3 DNA sequence: TGTGCCAGCAGCCCCGAAGACAGCCACGAGCAGTACTTC. Encoded protein: CASSPEDSHEQYF.

CDR3 protein: CSDFYNYGYTF. The CDR3 bases are TGCAGCGACTTTTATAACTATGGCTACACCTTC. This chain connects TRBV29-1 to TRBJ1-2; D uncertain. The CDR3 spans 11 residues. The germline CDR1 and CDR2 sequences are SQVTM and ANQGSEA. The germline V and J ends were trimmed by 7 bases and 1 base, with 7 bases remaining between them.

The V call is TRBV5-5, the J call TRBJ1-6; D ambiguous. This CDR3 is 13 amino acids long. V shed 0 bases and J shed 7 bases, with 5 bases lying between them. The germline gives CDR1 SGHKS, CDR2 YYEKEE (reference sequence). The DNA for the CDR3 is TGTGCCAGCAGCTTGGTGCGGAATTCACCCCTCCACTTT. Translation gives CASSLVRNSPLHF. Looking up the rest from reference TRBV5-5 and TRBJ1-6 gives the full variable domain: DAGVTQSPTHLIKTRGQQVTLRCSPISGHKSVSWYQQVLGQGPQFIFQYYEKEERGRGNFPDRFSARQFPNYSSELNVNALLLGDSALYLCASSLVRNSPLHFGNGTRLTVT.

The CDR3 spells CASSQGTGVSELFF. CDR3 nucleotides: TGTGCCAGCAGCCAAGGGACAGGGGTATCGGAGCTGTTTTTT. This chain uses TRBV11-3 with TRBJ2-2; 10 positions agree with TRBD1. Germline-derived CDR1 and CDR2 are SGHNT and YENEEA. V was clipped by 5 bases and J by 10 bases; unmatched bases: 7. The CDR3 runs to 14 residues.